This is a list of T cell receptor beta chains from one sample in a study of blood T cells in healthy people across ages. TCRdb reprocessed the 5' RACE reads with MiXCR, giving one entry per CDR3 protein. The table records about 680,000 distinct CDR3 sequences, around half of them present only once. The specimen sequenced was blood. Every receptor here comes from a woman aged 55-69 years in good health. Both conserved end residues are part of each CDR3. The D gene is left open where the match is weak. Clone sizes are given selectively: once, few, many, or a class where the clone is expanded.

cdr3_aa cdr3_nt j_call v_call clone_size cdr3_length d_call
CASSPGTGATYEQYF TGTGCCAGCAGCCCCGGGACAGGGGCGACCTACGAGCAGTACTTC TRBJ2-7 TRBV5-6 . 15 TRBD1
CSAITSGKFNEQYF TGCAGTGCTATAACTAGCGGGAAGTTTAATGAGCAGTACTTC TRBJ2-7 TRBV20-1 . 14 TRBD2
CASSGGTSGRNEQYF TGTGCCAGCAGTGGGGGGACTAGCGGGAGGAATGAGCAGTACTTC TRBJ2-5 TRBV6-1 . 15 TRBD2
CSARGYTYNYEQYF TGCAGTGCTAGGGGGTACACATATAACTACGAGCAGTACTTC TRBJ2-7 TRBV20-1 . 14 .
CSAATSGSTDTQYF TGCAGTGCAGCAACTAGCGGGAGTACAGATACGCAGTATTTT TRBJ2-3 TRBV20-1 . 14 TRBD2
CASSLIVAGWAYGYTF TGTGCCAGCAGTTTGATAGTCGCAGGGTGGGCCTATGGCTACACCTTC TRBJ1-2 TRBV28 . 16 .
CASSPRTGFGGELFF TGTGCCAGCAGCCCCCGGACAGGGTTCGGCGGGGAGCTGTTTTTT TRBJ2-2 TRBV7-2 once 15 TRBD1
CASSVGRERGNEQFF TGTGCCAGCAGCGTAGGGCGGGAAAGGGGCAATGAGCAGTTCTTC TRBJ2-1 TRBV9 few 15 .
CASSLEGPRDGYTF TGCGCCAGCAGCTTGGAGGGTCCCCGGGATGGCTACACCTTC TRBJ1-2 TRBV5-1 . 14 .
CASSQDPGQGYGELFF TGCGCCAGCAGCCAAGACCCGGGACAGGGCTACGGGGAGCTGTTTTTT TRBJ2-2 TRBV4-3 . 16 TRBD1
CSVALGSETQYF TGCAGCGTTGCTCTGGGGTCAGAGACCCAGTACTTC TRBJ2-5 TRBV29-1 many 12 .
CASSPSDRVFQETQYF TGTGCCAGCTCACCGTCGGACAGGGTTTTCCAAGAGACCCAGTACTTC TRBJ2-5 TRBV18 . 16 TRBD1
CASKQIGSRGYTF TGTGCCAGCAAACAAATTGGTTCTAGAGGCTACACCTTC TRBJ1-2 TRBV27 . 13 .
CSARPGRLGYEQYF TGCAGTGCTAGACCCGGGAGGTTAGGCTACGAGCAGTACTTC TRBJ2-7 TRBV20-1 few 14 TRBD2
CASSGGGGQGRSRSYGYTF TGTGCCAGCAGCGGAGGAGGGGGACAGGGGAGATCAAGGTCCTATGGCTACACCTTC TRBJ1-2 TRBV6-1 few 19 TRBD1
CASSKGQGGEQFF TGTGCCAGCAGTAAAGGACAGGGCGGTGAGCAGTTCTTC TRBJ2-1 TRBV12-3/TRBV12-4 . 13 TRBD1
CASSLSGPSYNEQYF TGTGCCAGCAGCCTCAGCGGGCCCTCCTACAATGAGCAGTACTTC TRBJ2-5 TRBV6-2/TRBV6-3 . 15 .
CASSRQGWGRDYTF TGTGCCAGCAGCAGACAGGGTTGGGGCAGGGACTACACCTTC TRBJ1-2 TRBV12-3/TRBV12-4 . 14 TRBD1
CSVGLDYYYNEQFF TGCAGCGTTGGATTGGACTACTACTACAATGAGCAGTTCTTC TRBJ2-1 TRBV29-1 . 14 .
CSVKGARYGYTF TGCAGCGTAAAGGGGGCGAGGTATGGCTACACCTTC TRBJ1-2 TRBV29-1 few 12 TRBD1
CSANKRGLSYNEQFF TGCAGTGCGAACAAGCGGGGCCTCTCCTACAATGAGCAGTTCTTC TRBJ2-1 TRBV20-1 . 15 TRBD2
CASSRAGTGDADYGYTF TGTGCCAGCAGCCGGGCCGGGACAGGGGATGCTGACTATGGCTACACCTTC TRBJ1-2 TRBV4-2 . 17 TRBD1
CSARDLAGVPGELFF TGCAGTGCTAGGGACCTAGCGGGAGTTCCCGGGGAGCTGTTTTTT TRBJ2-2 TRBV20-1 few 15 TRBD2
CASSLSGAVASNEQFF TGTGCCAGCAGTTTAAGTGGGGCAGTTGCCTCCAATGAGCAGTTCTTC TRBJ2-1 TRBV12-3/TRBV12-4 . 16 .
CASSPYSEAFF TGTGCCAGCAGCCCCTACTCTGAAGCTTTCTTT TRBJ1-1 TRBV2 . 11 .
CAISEGTAGIYGYTF TGTGCCATCAGTGAGGGGACGGCGGGGATCTATGGCTACACCTTC TRBJ1-2 TRBV10-3 . 15 .
CASSLNSGDFPQTQYF TGTGCCAGCAGCTTAAATTCGGGGGACTTCCCTCAGACCCAGTACTTC TRBJ2-5 TRBV7-3 . 16 .
CASRTGSPTTEAFF TGTGCCAGCAGAACCGGGTCCCCCACCACTGAAGCTTTCTTT TRBJ1-1 TRBV12-3/TRBV12-4 . 14 .
CAISMDRGPETQYF TGTGCCATCAGTATGGACAGGGGTCCGGAGACCCAGTACTTC TRBJ2-5 TRBV10-3 . 14 TRBD1
CASSWTGGSDTQYF TGTGCCAGCAGTTGGACAGGGGGGTCAGATACGCAGTATTTT TRBJ2-3 TRBV6-5 . 14 TRBD1
CASSLAQVSNEQFF TGTGCCAGCAGCTTAGCGCAAGTTTCCAATGAGCAGTTCTTC TRBJ2-1 TRBV7-2 once 14 .
CATSTDRTENRDYNEQFF TGTGCCACCAGCACGGATAGGACAGAGAATCGGGACTACAATGAGCAGTTCTTC TRBJ2-1 TRBV15 . 18 .
CASSPGTGTLKNIQYF TGTGCCAGCAGTCCCGGGACAGGGACTTTAAAAAACATTCAGTACTTC TRBJ2-4 TRBV6-5 few 16 TRBD1
CASSLEEYRELGSDYGYTF TGTGCCAGCAGCTTAGAGGAGTACAGGGAGCTGGGAAGTGACTATGGCTACACCTTC TRBJ1-2 TRBV7-2 . 19 .
CSARIWDFGLERQYEQYF TGCAGTGCTAGGATTTGGGATTTCGGACTAGAGCGTCAATACGAGCAGTACTTC TRBJ2-7 TRBV20-1 once 18 TRBD2
CASSQGLSGEKVLTF TGTGCCAGCAGCCAGGGACTATCGGGAGAAAAGGTCCTGACTTTC TRBJ2-6 TRBV4-2 . 15 TRBD2
CASSERQARNNEQYF TGTGCCAGCAGCGAAAGACAGGCAAGAAACAATGAGCAGTACTTC TRBJ2-7 TRBV2 . 15 .
CASSRNEQFF TGTGCCAGCAGTCGCAATGAGCAGTTCTTC TRBJ2-1 TRBV12-3/TRBV12-4 many 10 .
CSVLTPASSYNEQFF TGCAGCGTCCTGACGCCAGCGAGCTCCTACAATGAGCAGTTCTTC TRBJ2-1 TRBV29-1 . 15 .
CASSSPGVGGQETQYF TGTGCCAGCAGCTCCCCTGGAGTCGGGGGCCAGGAGACCCAGTACTTC TRBJ2-5 TRBV7-2 . 16 .
CSARDMSEAFF TGCAGTGCTAGAGATATGAGTGAAGCTTTCTTT TRBJ1-1 TRBV20-1 . 11 .